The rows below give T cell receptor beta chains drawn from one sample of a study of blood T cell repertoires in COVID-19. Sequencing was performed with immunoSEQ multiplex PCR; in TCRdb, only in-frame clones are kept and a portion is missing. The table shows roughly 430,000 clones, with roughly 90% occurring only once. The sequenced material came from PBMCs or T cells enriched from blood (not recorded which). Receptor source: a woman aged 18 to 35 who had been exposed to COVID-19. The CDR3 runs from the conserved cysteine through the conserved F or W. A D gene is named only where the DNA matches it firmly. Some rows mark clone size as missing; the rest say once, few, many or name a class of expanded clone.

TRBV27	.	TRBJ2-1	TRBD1	CASSRVTGDEQFF
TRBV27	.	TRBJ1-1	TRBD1	CASSLRTGLNTEAFF
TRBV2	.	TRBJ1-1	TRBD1	CASRKTGPNTEAFF
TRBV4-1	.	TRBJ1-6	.	CASSQGAGYNSPLHF
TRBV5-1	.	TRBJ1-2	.	CASSLGTGNTNGYTF
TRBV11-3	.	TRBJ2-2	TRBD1	CASSSGGTGLTGELFF
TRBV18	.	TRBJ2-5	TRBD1	CASSPGTVETQYF
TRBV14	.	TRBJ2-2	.	CASSQYGGRAGELFF
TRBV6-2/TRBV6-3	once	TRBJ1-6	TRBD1	CASSWTGDNSPLHF
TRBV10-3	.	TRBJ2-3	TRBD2	CAISGTSGGTDTQYF
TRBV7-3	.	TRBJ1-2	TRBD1	CASSLESRAGGDGYTF
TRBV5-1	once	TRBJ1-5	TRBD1	CASSSLCPRRQGLFQPQHF
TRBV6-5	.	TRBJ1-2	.	CASSLGENYGYTF
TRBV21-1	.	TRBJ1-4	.	CASSDRATNEKLFF
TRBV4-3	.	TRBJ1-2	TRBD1	CASSPKAGTGGYTF
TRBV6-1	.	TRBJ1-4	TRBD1	CASREYYGTGFVKLFF
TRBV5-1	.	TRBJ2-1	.	CASSLEISSYNEQFF
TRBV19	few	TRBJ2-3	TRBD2	CASSMTNRGLGTDTQYF
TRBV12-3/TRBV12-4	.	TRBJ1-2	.	CASSDGVEGYTF
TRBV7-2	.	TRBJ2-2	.	CASSQAGRSTTGELFF
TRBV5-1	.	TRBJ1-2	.	CASSLSRGAMDYGYTF
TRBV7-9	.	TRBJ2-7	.	CASSSNGSDRYEQYF
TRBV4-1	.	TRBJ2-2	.	CASSPAGTFASGELFF
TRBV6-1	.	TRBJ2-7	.	CASSETGYYEQYF
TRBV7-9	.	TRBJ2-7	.	CASSLGPEQYF
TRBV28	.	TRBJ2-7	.	CASRPQGNRNEQYF
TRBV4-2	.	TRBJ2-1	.	CASSQDGERYNEQFF
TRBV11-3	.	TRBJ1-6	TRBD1	CASSLEGDSVLNSPLHF
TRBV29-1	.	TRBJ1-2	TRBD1	CSVEARGQSPYGYTF
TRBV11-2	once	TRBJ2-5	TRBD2	CASSFGREGRAQYF
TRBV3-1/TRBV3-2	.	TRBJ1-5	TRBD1	CASSLTGGFNQPQHF
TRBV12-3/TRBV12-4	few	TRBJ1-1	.	CASSRTTEAFF
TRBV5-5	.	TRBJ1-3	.	CASSLQGNSGNTIYF
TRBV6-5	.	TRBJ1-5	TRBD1	CASQGQGAQPQHF
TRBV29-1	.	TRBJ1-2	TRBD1	CSVDEQGTYGYTF
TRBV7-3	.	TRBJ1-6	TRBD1	CASSPTGTDSPLHF
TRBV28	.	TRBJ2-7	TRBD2	CASSLELGTSVEQYF